Sequencing of this T cell receptor beta chain was carried out in a study of identical twins. Study-wide findings and caveats: For monozygotic twins, models underestimated out-of-frame TCR alpha sharing.

Template switching added a universal primer site, and cDNA bore unique molecular identifiers. A single record per CDR3 protein comes from TCRdb applying MiXCR to the 5' RACE reads. The top ten clones hold 8.1% of a sample with 130,000 to 150,000 distinct CDR3 sequences, approximately 3.5% of them seen once. V was clipped by 6 bases and J by 3 bases; unmatched bases: 10. The germline CDR1 and CDR2 sequences are MDHEN and SYDVKM. CDR3 length: 16 amino acids. This clonotype was observed many times. The antigen remains undetermined. The J gene is TRBJ2-7, the V gene TRBV28; the match to TRBD1 covers 11 bases. The clonotype originates from a man younger than 35 in good health. Sequenced input: memory T cells sorted from blood. The CDR3 is CASSPTLGTGGYEQYF. The CDR3, as DNA: TGTGCCAGCAGCCCCACCTTAGGGACAGGGGGCTACGAGCAGTACTTC.